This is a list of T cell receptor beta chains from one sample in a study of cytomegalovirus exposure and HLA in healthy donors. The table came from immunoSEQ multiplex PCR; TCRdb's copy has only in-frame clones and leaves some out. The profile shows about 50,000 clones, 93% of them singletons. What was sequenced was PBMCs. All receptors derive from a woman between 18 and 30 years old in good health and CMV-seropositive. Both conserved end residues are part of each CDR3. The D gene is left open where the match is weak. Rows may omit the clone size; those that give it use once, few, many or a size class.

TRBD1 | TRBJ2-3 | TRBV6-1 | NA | TGTGCCAGCAGTGATAGACAGGGGAGGACAGATACGCAGTATTTT | CASSDRQGRTDTQYF
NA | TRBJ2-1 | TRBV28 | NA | TGTGCCAGCAGTAGAAAGGGGATTAAGGGCAATGAGCAGTTCTTC | CASSRKGIKGNEQFF
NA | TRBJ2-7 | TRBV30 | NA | TGTGCCTGGAGTTCAGGGGTCTACGAGCAGTACTTC | CAWSSGVYEQYF
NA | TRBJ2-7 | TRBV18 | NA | TGTGCCAGCTCATTCGGACAGAACTACGAGCAGTACTTC | CASSFGQNYEQYF
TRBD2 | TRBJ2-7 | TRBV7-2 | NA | TGTGCCAGCAGAACTAGCGGGACTCCCTACTACGAGCAGTACTTC | CASRTSGTPYYEQYF
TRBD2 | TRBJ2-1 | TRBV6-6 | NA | TGTGCCAGCAGTTACCGGGGGGGGCCCTACAATGAGCAGTTCTTC | CASSYRGGPYNEQFF
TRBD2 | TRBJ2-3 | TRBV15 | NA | TGTGCCACCAGCCCGGGGGCGGGACTAGCCACAGATACGCAGTATTTT | CATSPGAGLATDTQYF
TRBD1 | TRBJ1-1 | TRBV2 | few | TGTGCCAGCAGTGGGACAGGGCTCGGTGGTTTCTTT | CASSGTGLGGFF
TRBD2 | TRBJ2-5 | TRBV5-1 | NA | TGCGCCAGCAGCTTGGAGGGTCGGGGGGAAGAGACCCAGTACTTC | CASSLEGRGEETQYF
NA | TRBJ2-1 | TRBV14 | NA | TGTGCCAGCAGAAGTGGAGGCACCGAGCAGTTCTTC | CASRSGGTEQFF
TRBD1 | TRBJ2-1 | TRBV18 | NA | TGTGCCAGCTCACGACAGACAGGGGGCAGCAATGAGCAGTTCTTC | CASSRQTGGSNEQFF
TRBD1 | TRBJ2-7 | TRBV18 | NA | TGTGCCAGCTCACCGGGACAGGGGGCGACCTACGAGCAGTACTTC | CASSPGQGATYEQYF
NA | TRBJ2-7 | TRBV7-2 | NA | TGTGCCAGCAGCTTAGGGGCTAGGATAGGGGGGGCCGTATCCTACGAGCAGTACTTC | CASSLGARIGGAVSYEQYF
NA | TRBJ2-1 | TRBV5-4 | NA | TGTGCCAGCAGCCCCGGAACAGGGCGCTACAATGAGCAGTTCTTC | CASSPGTGRYNEQFF
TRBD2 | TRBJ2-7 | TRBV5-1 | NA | TGCGCCAGCAGCTTGAGACGGGGGGCCTACGAGCAGTACTTC | CASSLRRGAYEQYF
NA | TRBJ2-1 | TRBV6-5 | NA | TGTGCCAGCAGTTGGGACAACTCCTACAATGAGCAGTTCTTC | CASSWDNSYNEQFF
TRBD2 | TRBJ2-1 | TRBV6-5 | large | TGTGCCACAAACGCGGGGGGGCCGGGGAATGAGCAGTTCTTC | CATNAGGPGNEQFF
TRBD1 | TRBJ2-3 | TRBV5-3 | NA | TGTGCCAGAAGCTTGGGAGGGACCCGGACAGGGGGTTCAGATACGCAGTATTTT | CARSLGGTRTGGSDTQYF
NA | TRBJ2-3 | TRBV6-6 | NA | TGTGCCAGCAGTCAGAGGATCAGCACAGATACGCAGTATTTT | CASSQRISTDTQYF
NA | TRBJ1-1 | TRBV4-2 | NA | TGTGCCAGCAGCCAAGCCCTGACGGGGAACACTGAAGCTTTCTTT | CASSQALTGNTEAFF
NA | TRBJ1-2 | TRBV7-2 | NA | TGTGCCAGCAGCCGGGGGTACGGCTACACCTTC | CASSRGYGYTF
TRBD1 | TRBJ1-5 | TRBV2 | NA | TGTGCCAGCACCCGGGACAGGGGTAGCAATCAGCCCCAGCATTTT | CASTRDRGSNQPQHF
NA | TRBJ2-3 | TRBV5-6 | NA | TGTGCCAGCAGCTTGCCTGGTCCCAGGTGGGCGGATACGCAGTATTTT | CASSLPGPRWADTQYF
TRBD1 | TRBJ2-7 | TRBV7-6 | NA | TGTGCCAGCAGCCTTCAACCGGGACAGGGTCGGGGCTACGAGCAGTACTTC | CASSLQPGQGRGYEQYF
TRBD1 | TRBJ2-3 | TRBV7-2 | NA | TGTGCCAGCAGCCGACAAGGGACAGTAGGCACAGATACGCAGTATTTT | CASSRQGTVGTDTQYF
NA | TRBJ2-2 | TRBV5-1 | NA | TGCGCCAGCAGCTCTCTCCCCCCTGCCGGGGAGCTGTTTTTT | CASSSLPPAGELFF